This entry describes one T cell receptor (beta chain). The antigen is not known. This entry is derived from a study of cytomegalovirus exposure and HLA in healthy donors. Study-level results: Cytomegalovirus-associated TCR beta chains were listed, numbering 164. Analyzed later, association rates of TCRs varied across HLA loci, with DRB1 most and HLA-C fewest.

In germline, CDR1 is LGHNA, CDR2 YNFKEQ. There are 16 residues in the CDR3. V lost 1 base, J lost 6 bases, and 16 bases lay in between. Both 60 Vbeta primers and 13 Jbeta primers went into the PCR. Using immunoSEQ multiplex PCR, the repertoire was profiled, and TCRdb retains in-frame clones only, with some absent. Of around 130,000 clones listed, 80% were seen once; the top ten hold 2% to 3%. The TCR sequence derives from a man under 40 in good health and CMV-seronegative. V gene TRBV4-2 combines with J gene TRBJ2-1, with a tentative D call TRBD1 (6 bases). Sequences were obtained from PBMCs. The CDR3 sequence is CASSQATGHTSNEQFF. Here the CDR3 DNA reads TGTGCCAGCAGCCAAGCCACGGGACACACCTCCAATGAGCAGTTCTTC.